Presented here are 28 T cell receptor beta chains from one specimen sequenced in a study of blood T cell repertoires in COVID-19. The method was immunoSEQ multiplex PCR; TCRdb's version includes in-frame clones alone and lacks a portion of them. The sample lists about 81,000 clones, 91% occurring once. Input material: peripheral blood. These receptors were obtained from a woman in her forties or fifties in a cohort sampled during active COVID-19.

The chain couples TRBV10-3 to TRBJ1-2; D remains unclear. CDR3 length equals 13 residues. Germline CDR1 is ENHRY and CDR2 is SYGVKD. V lost 10 bases and J 2 bases, leaving 14 bases between the germline ends. The CDR3 sequence is CATRTEGNYGYTF. CDR3 bases: TGTGCCACACGGACGGAGGGAAACTATGGCTACACCTTC.

The rearrangement joins TRBV19 to TRBJ2-2; 8 bases agree with TRBD2. With 5 bases clipped from V and 3 bases from J, the junction kept 14 bases outside the gene matches. There are 18 residues in the CDR3. CDR1 and CDR2 (germline): LNHDA, SQIVND (reference sequence). The CDR3 region is CASSPGGGGIGDTGELFF. DNA of the CDR3: TGTGCCAGTAGTCCCGGGGGGGGCGGGATAGGAGACACCGGGGAGCTGTTTTTT.

The genes are TRBV29-1 and TRBJ1-1; the D is unclear. The ends were cut back, 6 bases at V and 2 bases at J, with 13 bases in the middle. The germline gives CDR1 SQVTM, CDR2 ANQGSEA. The length of the CDR3 is 13 residues. The CDR3 reads CSVTAQLNTEAFF. CDR3 nucleotides: TGCAGCGTCACGGCACAGCTTAACACTGAAGCTTTCTTT.

The chain links TRBV6-5 to TRBJ2-1, with 8 positions matching TRBD2. V lost 7 bases to trimming and J lost 7 bases; unmatched junction nucleotides: 9. This CDR3 has 14 amino acids. Germline V gene lookup returns CDR1 MNHEY and CDR2 SVGAGI. As DNA, the CDR3 is TGTGCCAGCACACAAGCGGGAGTCGGAAATGAGCAGTTCTTC. Translated, it gives CASTQAGVGNEQFF.

The chain uses TRBV5-4 and TRBJ1-2, with D unresolved. The CDR3 runs 13 residues. The germline V gene has CDR1 SGHNT and CDR2 YYREEE (reference sequence). Trimming shortened V by 3 bases and J by 1 base, and 7 bases separated the two germline ends. CDR3 bases: TGTGCCAGCAGCTCAGAGGGTAACTATGGCTACACCTTC. Amino acid sequence: CASSSEGNYGYTF.

The CDR3 loop reads CATSDPGTGDGYTF. The CDR3 DNA sequence: TGTGCCACCAGTGACCCCGGGACAGGGGATGGCTACACCTTC. The rearrangement links TRBV24-1 to TRBJ1-2; 10 nucleotides align to TRBD1. CDR3 length: 14 residues. V lost 4 bases, J lost 6 bases, and 4 bases stayed unmatched. Germline values: CDR1 KGHDR, CDR2 SFDVKD.

The CDR3 DNA reads as TGCGCCAGCAGCTCCTGGGGCCCTGAATTAAGAGAGACCCAGTACTTC. It codes for CASSSWGPELRETQYF. V is TRBV5-1 and J is TRBJ2-5; perhaps TRBD1 as D (5 bases). This CDR3 is built from 16 residues. V was shortened by 3 bases and J by 4 bases, with 19 bases between the two germline ends. The germline V gene encodes CDR1 SGHRS and CDR2 YFSETQ.

This chain joins TRBV4-1 and TRBJ1-1; D gene ambiguous. V shed 2 bases and J shed 10 bases, with 14 bases lying between them. The CDR3 consists of 13 residues. The germline V gene encodes CDR1 MGHRA and CDR2 YSYEKL. CDR3 bases: TGCGCCAGCAGCCAACAAGTGGGCAGCGGAGCTTTCTTT. This gives the protein CASSQQVGSGAFF.

The V gene is TRBV12-3 or TRBV12-4, the J gene TRBJ1-5; D not resolved. V lost 0 bases to trimming and J lost 7 bases, with 7 bases between them. The CDR3 has 13 amino acids. DNA for the CDR3: TGTGCCAGCAGTTTAGCCGTGGGCCAGCCCCAGCATTTT. The encoded protein is CASSLAVGQPQHF.

The J gene is TRBJ1-2, the V gene TRBV7-3, with no clear D. This CDR3 is built from 13 residues. The germline V gene has CDR1 SGHTA and CDR2 FQGTGA. V was shortened by 3 bases and J by 4 bases, with 9 bases between the two germline ends. CDR3: CASSLDGSYGYTF. The CDR3 nucleotides are TGTGCCAGCAGCTTGGACGGGAGCTATGGCTACACCTTC. Drawing the rest from reference TRBV7-3 and TRBJ1-2, the complete variable domain is GAGVSQTPSNKVTEKGKYVELRCDPISGHTALYWYRQSLGQGPEFLIYFQGTGAADDSGLPNDRFFAVRPEGSVSTLKIQRTERGDSAVYLCASSLDGSYGYTFGSGTRLTVV.

DNA of the CDR3: TGTGCCAGCAGCTTATTCCTGACTAGCGGGAGTGGGAATGAGCAGTTCTTC. This codes for CASSLFLTSGSGNEQFF. This chain connects TRBV7-6 to TRBJ2-1, with 12 bases that match TRBD2. CDR1 is SGHVS and CDR2 is FNYEAQ in the germline V gene. V gave up 2 bases and J gave up 7 bases; unmatched junction bases: 9. The CDR3 loop spans 17 amino acids.

The chain joins TRBV30 to TRBJ1-1, with D possibly matching TRBD1 (6 bases). V lost 4 bases to trimming and J lost 3 bases, with 12 bases between them. The germline gives CDR1 GTSNPN, CDR2 SVGIG (reference sequence). This CDR3 spans 13 amino acids. The CDR3 spells CAWIRGGYTEAFF. The CDR3 DNA follows: TGTGCCTGGATTCGGGGGGGCTACACTGAAGCTTTCTTT.

The V and J genes are TRBV7-2 and TRBJ1-2, with TRBD1 identical over 7 bases. Germline-derived CDR1 and CDR2 are SGHTA and FQGNSA. CDR3 length: 14 amino acids. The V gene end was trimmed by 4 bases and the J gene end by 7 bases; junction bases not matched to a gene: 9. CDR3 nucleotide sequence: TGTGCCAGCAGCTCAAGCCTAACAGGGGTTGGCTACACCTTC. Encoded protein: CASSSSLTGVGYTF.

The V and J genes are TRBV11-2 and TRBJ2-1, with 11 bases lining up with TRBD2. The CDR3 covers 15 residues. Germline V CDR1 and CDR2: SGHAT, FQNNGV. J lost 5 bases, V lost 5 bases, and 5 bases had no gene match. The CDR3 loop is CASSSTSGGHNEQFF. CDR3 nucleotide sequence: TGTGCCAGCAGCAGTACTAGCGGGGGACACAATGAGCAGTTCTTC.

The chain recombines TRBV7-3 with TRBJ2-1; 7 bases map to TRBD2. This CDR3 region has 16 residues. The germline V gene has CDR1 SGHTA and CDR2 FQGTGA. V was pared by 1 base and J by 7 bases, with 10 bases of the junction left unmatched. CDR3 sequence (DNA): TGTGCCAGCAGCTTAAGGGCTAGCGGAGATCGTAATGAGCAGTTCTTC. It is translated as CASSLRASGDRNEQFF.

The CDR3 reads CASSPSSFQETQYF. Here the CDR3 DNA reads TGTGCCAGCAGCCCCTCTAGCTTCCAAGAGACCCAGTACTTC. The gene calls are TRBV7-8 and TRBJ2-5; perhaps TRBD2 as D (5 bases). CDR3 length: 14 residues. Germline-derived CDR1 and CDR2 are SGHVS and FQNEAQ. V gave up 5 bases and J gave up 1 base, with 11 bases separating them.

V gene TRBV7-9 combines with J gene TRBJ2-2; 8 positions agree with TRBD1. The ends lost 5 bases at V and 10 bases at J; junction bases unmatched: 15. This CDR3 region has 16 residues. Germline V lookup: CDR1 SEHNR, CDR2 FQNEAQ (reference sequence). CDR3 sequence reads: CASSPTGTGAKEELFF. The CDR3 nucleotides are TGTGCCAGCAGCCCGACCGGGACAGGCGCGAAGGAGGAGCTGTTTTTT.

The V gene is TRBV7-8, the J gene TRBJ1-6; D is perhaps TRBD1 (5 bases). V was shortened by 6 bases and J by 7 bases, with 16 bases between the two germline ends. The CDR3 loop spans 15 amino acids. CDR1 and CDR2 from the germline V gene are SGHVS and FQNEAQ. CDR3 sequence reads: CASSSSGTGNSPLHF. The CDR3 DNA is TGTGCCAGCAGTTCAAGCGGGACGGGAAATTCACCCCTCCACTTT. Together with reference TRBV7-8 and TRBJ1-6, the CDR3 gives the full variable domain: GAGVSQSPRYKVAKRGQDVALRCDPISGHVSLFWYQQALGQGPEFLTYFQNEAQLDKSGLPSDRFFAERPEGSVSTLKIQRTQQEDSAVYLCASSSSGTGNSPLHFGNGTRLTVT.

This chain joins TRBV18 and TRBJ2-3; maybe TRBD1 (6 bases). CDR3 length: 13 amino acids. CDR1 and CDR2 from the germline V gene are KGHSH and LQKENI. The germline V and J ends were trimmed by 5 bases and 3 bases, with 9 bases remaining between them. In nucleotides, the CDR3 is TGTGCCAGCTCAGTAACAGGGACAGATACGCAGTATTTT. It yields the protein CASSVTGTDTQYF.

The CDR3 is CASSLRGQATYGYTF. CDR3 sequence (DNA): TGCGCCAGCAGCTTGCGGGGACAGGCAACTTATGGCTACACCTTC. This chain links TRBV5-1 with TRBJ1-2; the match to TRBD1 covers 8 bases. This CDR3 has 15 amino acids. The germline V gene encodes CDR1 SGHRS and CDR2 YFSETQ. Trimming removed 1 base from V and 5 bases from J; junction bases left unmatched: 7. Together with reference TRBV5-1 and TRBJ1-2, the CDR3 gives the full variable domain: KAGVTQTPRYLIKTRGQQVTLSCSPISGHRSVSWYQQTPGQGLQFLFEYFSETQRNKGNFPGRFSGRQFSNSRSEMNVSTLELGDSALYLCASSLRGQATYGYTFGSGTRLTVV.

The chain recombines TRBV4-1 with TRBJ2-1; tentatively, D is TRBD2 (6 bases). The germline gives CDR1 MGHRA, CDR2 YSYEKL. CDR3 size: 14 residues. V lost 1 base to trimming and J lost 3 bases, with 7 bases between them. CDR3 in amino acids: CASSQAGVYNEQFF. The DNA of the CDR3 is TGCGCCAGCAGCCAAGCGGGGGTCTACAATGAGCAGTTCTTC.

This sequence joins TRBV28 and TRBJ2-7, with TRBD2 matching 8 bases. The CDR3 is made up of 15 amino acids. Germline V gene lookup returns CDR1 MDHEN and CDR2 SYDVKM. J gave up 0 bases and V 7 bases, and 8 bases lay outside the gene matches. CDR3: CASTFGGDLSYEQYF. CDR3 bases: TGTGCCAGCACTTTCGGGGGGGACCTCTCCTACGAGCAGTACTTC.

The chain combines TRBV11-2 with TRBJ2-7; tentative D call: TRBD1 (6 bases). The CDR3 runs to 16 residues. Germline V lookup: CDR1 SGHAT, CDR2 FQNNGV. V shed 7 bases and J shed 1 base, with 20 bases lying between them. The chain's CDR3 is CASTERGGVYSYEQYF. The CDR3 nucleotides read TGTGCCAGCACAGAAAGAGGGGGAGTCTATTCCTACGAGCAGTACTTC.

The V call is TRBV11-2, the J call TRBJ2-4; TRBD1 matches at 10 bases. The junction had 14 bases not matched to a gene; V was cut back by 6 bases and J by 0 bases. CDR1 and CDR2 from the germline V gene are SGHAT and FQNNGV. The CDR3 consists of 19 residues. The CDR3, as DNA: TGTGCCAGCAGACCCCTTGGGACAGGGGCACCTCTAGCCAAAAACATTCAGTACTTC. Its protein is CASRPLGTGAPLAKNIQYF.

This chain joins TRBV28 and TRBJ1-2; 11 bases line up with TRBD1. The CDR3 has 16 residues. Germline V gene sequence: CDR1 MDHEN, CDR2 SYDVKM. V gave up 2 bases and J gave up 2 bases; unmatched junction bases: 4. The DNA for the CDR3 is TGTGCCAGCAGTTTAGGGACAGGGGGAGACAACTATGGCTACACCTTC. Its protein product is CASSLGTGGDNYGYTF.

This sequence joins TRBV30 and TRBJ1-5, with 8 bases aligning to TRBD1. The CDR3 length is 15 residues. With V trimmed by 5 bases and J by 2 bases, 8 bases remained unmatched. The V gene's germline CDR1 is GTSNPN and CDR2 SVGIG (reference sequence). The CDR3 spells CAWSSGGWRNQPQHF. The CDR3 DNA follows: TGTGCCTGGTCCTCAGGGGGCTGGCGCAATCAGCCCCAGCATTTT.

This clone showed up just once. This chain connects TRBV3-1 (or the pseudogene TRBV3-2) to TRBJ2-7; a possible D gene is TRBD2 (6 bases). The length of the CDR3 is 13 residues. The germline V gene encodes CDR1 LGHDT and CDR2 YNNKEL (reference sequence). V shed 1 base and J shed 6 bases, with 10 bases lying between them. CDR3 sequence reads: CASSQGGLTEQYF. The CDR3 coding sequence is TGTGCCAGCAGCCAAGGGGGACTTACCGAGCAGTACTTC.

The chain employs TRBV5-1 and TRBJ2-1; 8 bases align to TRBD1. CDR3 length equals 14 residues. V gave up 6 bases and J gave up 4 bases; unmatched junction bases: 6. CDR1 SGHRS and CDR2 YFSETQ come from the germline V gene. CDR3 in DNA: TGCGCCAGCAAGCGGACAGGGCTTTACAATGAGCAGTTCTTC. It is translated as CASKRTGLYNEQFF. The full variable domain, its missing parts supplied by reference TRBV5-1 and TRBJ2-1, is KAGVTQTPRYLIKTRGQQVTLSCSPISGHRSVSWYQQTPGQGLQFLFEYFSETQRNKGNFPGRFSGRQFSNSRSEMNVSTLELGDSALYLCASKRTGLYNEQFFGPGTRLTVL.